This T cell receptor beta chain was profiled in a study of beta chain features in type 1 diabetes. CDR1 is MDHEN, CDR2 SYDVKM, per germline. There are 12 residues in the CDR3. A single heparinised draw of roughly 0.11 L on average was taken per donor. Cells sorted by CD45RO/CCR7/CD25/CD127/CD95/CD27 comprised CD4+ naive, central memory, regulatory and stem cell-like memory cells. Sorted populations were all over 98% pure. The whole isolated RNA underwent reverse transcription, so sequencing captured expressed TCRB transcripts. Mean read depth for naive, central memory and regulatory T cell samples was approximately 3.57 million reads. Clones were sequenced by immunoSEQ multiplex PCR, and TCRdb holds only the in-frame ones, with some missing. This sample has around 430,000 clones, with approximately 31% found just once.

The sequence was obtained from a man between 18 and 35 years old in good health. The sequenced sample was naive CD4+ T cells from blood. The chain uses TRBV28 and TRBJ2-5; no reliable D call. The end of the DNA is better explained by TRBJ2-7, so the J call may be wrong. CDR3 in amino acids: CASTNPGYEQYF. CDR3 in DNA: TGTGCCAGCACTAACCCTGGGTACGAGCAGTACTTC.